This T cell receptor beta chain was retrieved from a study of T cell responses to AZD1222 COVID-19 vaccine. Germline lookup yields CDR1 MGHRA and CDR2 YSYEKL. The V end lost 2 bases, the J end lost 0 bases, and 5 bases lay between the germline ends. The CDR3 has 14 residues. TCRdb's table, derived via immunoSEQ multiplex PCR, lists solely in-frame clones and lacks some. The sample has approximately 130,000 clones; 85% to 95% are singletons. V and J are TRBV4-1 and TRBJ1-5; D remains unclear. The clonotype comes from an adult in good health. The sequencing used peripheral blood, collected on day 0 of AZD1222 vaccination. CDR3 sequence (DNA): TGCGCCAGCAGCCAAACACGTAGCAATCAGCCCCAGCATTTT. This gives the protein CASSQTRSNQPQHF.